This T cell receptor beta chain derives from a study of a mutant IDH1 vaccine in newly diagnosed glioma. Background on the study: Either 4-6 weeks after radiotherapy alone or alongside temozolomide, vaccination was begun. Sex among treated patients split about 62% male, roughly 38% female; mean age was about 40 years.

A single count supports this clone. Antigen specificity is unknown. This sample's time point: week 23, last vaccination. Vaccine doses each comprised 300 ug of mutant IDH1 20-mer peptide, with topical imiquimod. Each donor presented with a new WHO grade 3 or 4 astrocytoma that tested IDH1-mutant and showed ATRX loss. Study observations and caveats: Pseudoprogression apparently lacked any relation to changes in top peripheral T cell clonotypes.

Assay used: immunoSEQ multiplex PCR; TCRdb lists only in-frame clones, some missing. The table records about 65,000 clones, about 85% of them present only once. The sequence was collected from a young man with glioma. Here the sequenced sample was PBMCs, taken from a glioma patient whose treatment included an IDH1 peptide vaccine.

CDR3 nucleotides: TGCGCCAGCAGTGAAGGGGGGACTAGCAATCAGCCCCAGCATTTT. Translation gives CASSEGGTSNQPQHF. This chain joins TRBV10-1 and TRBJ1-5, with D possibly matching TRBD1 (6 bases). CDR3 length: 15 residues. From germline, CDR1 is WNHNN and CDR2 SYGVQD (reference sequence). V lost 3 bases and J lost 0, with 9 bases in between.